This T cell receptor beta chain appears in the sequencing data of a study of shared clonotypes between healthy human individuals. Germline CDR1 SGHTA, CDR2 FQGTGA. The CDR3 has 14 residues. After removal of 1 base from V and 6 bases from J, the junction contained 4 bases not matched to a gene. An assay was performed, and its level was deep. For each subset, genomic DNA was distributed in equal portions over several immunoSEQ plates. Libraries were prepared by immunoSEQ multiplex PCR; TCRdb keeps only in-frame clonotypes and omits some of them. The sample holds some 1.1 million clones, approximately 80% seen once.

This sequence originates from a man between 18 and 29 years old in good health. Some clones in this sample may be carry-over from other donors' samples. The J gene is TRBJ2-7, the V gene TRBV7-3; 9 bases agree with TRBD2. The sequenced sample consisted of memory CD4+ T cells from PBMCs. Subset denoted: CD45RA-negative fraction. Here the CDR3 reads CASSLNSGSSEQYF. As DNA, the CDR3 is TGTGCCAGCAGCTTAAATAGCGGGAGCTCCGAGCAGTACTTC.